Presented here are 27 T cell receptor beta chains from one specimen sequenced in a study of cytomegalovirus exposure and HLA in healthy donors. PCR involved 60 Vbeta and 13 Jbeta primers. Measured with immunoSEQ multiplex PCR; TCRdb has only the in-frame clones, and not every one. The profile shows roughly 100,000 clones, about 69% of them singletons. The sequenced sample consisted of PBMCs. The receptors stem from a man aged 40-50 years in good health and CMV-seronegative.

The chain combines TRBV5-1 with TRBJ2-7; 14 bases line up with TRBD2. The J segment lost 4 bases and the V segment lost 0 bases, leaving 6 bases of the junction unmatched. The CDR3 runs 17 residues. In germline, CDR1 is SGHRS, CDR2 YFSETQ. CDR3 protein: CASSLVSGTSGSYEQYF. In DNA, the CDR3 is TGCGCCAGCAGCTTGGTTTCCGGGACTAGCGGGAGTTACGAGCAGTACTTC.

This chain links TRBV6-5 with TRBJ2-2, with a weak D call TRBD1 (6 bases). Trimming removed 6 bases at V and 2 bases at J, with 10 bases between. In germline, CDR1 is MNHEY, CDR2 SVGAGI. The CDR3 is 14 amino acids. The CDR3 nucleotides read TGTGCCAGCAGCGAGGGACAAAACACCGGGGAGCTGTTTTTT. Encoded protein: CASSEGQNTGELFF.

CDR3 bases: TGTGCCAGCAGGCCACAGGGGGCTAATTCTGAAGCTTTCTTT. Its protein product is CASRPQGANSEAFF. This chain joins TRBV6-6 and TRBJ1-1; TRBD1 aligns across 9 bases. Germline values: CDR1 MNHNY, CDR2 SVGAGI (reference sequence). This CDR3 is 14 amino acids long. Trimming took 6 bases from V and 6 from J; bases not matched to a gene: 8.

The V gene is TRBV18, the J gene TRBJ1-4; D perhaps matches TRBD1 (5 bases). V was cut by 2 bases and J by 0 bases, with 13 bases left in between. Per germline, CDR1 KGHSH and CDR2 LQKENI. The CDR3 is made up of 17 amino acids. The DNA of the CDR3 is TGTGCCAGCTCACCAACCGGGGGGAGGACAACTAATGAAAAACTGTTTTTT. Translating it yields CASSPTGGRTTNEKLFF.

In its sample, this clone was seen once. This chain uses TRBV27 with TRBJ2-5; D is possibly TRBD1 (6 bases). This CDR3 comprises 15 residues. Germline CDR1 is MNHEY and CDR2 is SMNVEV (reference sequence). Trimming removed 3 bases at V and 2 bases at J, with 13 bases between. Here the CDR3 reads CASSLSQGTQETQYF. The CDR3 region has the DNA TGTGCCAGCAGTTTGTCGCAGGGGACACAAGAGACCCAGTACTTC.

The chain recombines TRBV7-8 with TRBJ2-3; 11 nucleotides match TRBD2. V trimming: 3 bases; J trimming: 0 bases; junction bases outside the gene matches: 2. This CDR3 region has 16 residues. The germline V gene encodes CDR1 SGHVS and CDR2 FQNEAQ. The CDR3 spells CASSLPSGGSTDTQYF. Here the CDR3 DNA reads TGTGCCAGCAGCTTGCCTAGCGGGGGGAGCACAGATACGCAGTATTTT. Together with reference TRBV7-8 and TRBJ2-3, the CDR3 gives the full variable domain: GAGVSQSPRYKVAKRGQDVALRCDPISGHVSLFWYQQALGQGPEFLTYFQNEAQLDKSGLPSDRFFAERPEGSVSTLKIQRTQQEDSAVYLCASSLPSGGSTDTQYFGPGTRLTVL.

This chain connects TRBV11-2 to TRBJ1-1; 7 bases agree with TRBD1. This CDR3 is built from 14 residues. The V and J ends lost 4 bases and 1 base, in that order; junction bases with no gene match: 3. CDR1 and CDR2 (germline): SGHAT, FQNNGV. The CDR3, as DNA: TGTGCCAGCAGCTCGGGACAGCAGAACACTGAAGCTTTCTTT. Amino acid sequence: CASSSGQQNTEAFF.

This chain connects TRBV18 to TRBJ1-4; 7 bases match TRBD1. V dropped 4 bases and J dropped 4; count of bases not matched to a gene: 6. CDR1 is KGHSH, CDR2 LQKENI, per germline. This CDR3 spans 15 amino acids. Written as DNA, the CDR3 is TGTGCCAGCTCACTTACAGGGGCGCTTAATGAAAAACTGTTTTTT. Translated, it gives CASSLTGALNEKLFF.

This clone came up a few times. This chain uses TRBV28 with TRBJ2-7; D not resolved. CDR3 length: 13 amino acids. The germline V gene encodes CDR1 MDHEN and CDR2 SYDVKM. Trimming removed 8 bases at V and 0 bases at J, with 11 bases between. The DNA for the CDR3 is TGTGCCAGCTATCCGTCTAGCTCCTACGAGCAGTACTTC. Its protein product is CASYPSSSYEQYF.

V usage is TRBV6-5 and J usage is TRBJ1-5, with no clear D. V gave up 6 bases and J gave up 6 bases, with 15 bases separating them. Per germline, CDR1 MNHEY and CDR2 SVGAGI. The CDR3 runs 14 residues. The CDR3 DNA sequence: TGTGCCAGCAGGACCCGGCCTGCGGGTCAGCCCCAGCATTTT. Translating gives CASRTRPAGQPQHF.

In this sample, this clone turned up a few times. This chain connects TRBV5-6 to TRBJ1-2; D unresolved. The ends were cut back, 3 bases at V and 3 bases at J, with 12 bases in the middle. CDR1 is SGHDT and CDR2 is YYEEEE in the germline V gene. This CDR3 comprises 14 residues. The CDR3 is CASSSSEGYYGYTF. DNA for the CDR3: TGTGCCAGCAGCTCCTCTGAGGGTTACTATGGCTACACCTTC.

The rearrangement joins TRBV7-2 to TRBJ2-2; tentative D call: TRBD1 (5 bases). V gave up 1 base and J gave up 5 bases, with 17 bases separating them. Looked up from germline, CDR1 is SGHTA and CDR2 is FQGNSA. The CDR3 sequence is 17 residues long. The CDR3 sequence: CASSLVVPQGRTGELFF. Written as DNA, the CDR3 is TGTGCCAGCAGCTTAGTTGTTCCCCAGGGTCGGACCGGGGAGCTGTTTTTT. Full variable domain (rest looked up from reference TRBV7-2 and TRBJ2-2): GAGVSQSPSNKVTEKGKDVELRCDPISGHTALYWYRQSLGQGLEFLIYFQGNSAPDKSGLPSDRFSAERTGGSVSTLTIQRTQQEDSAVYLCASSLVVPQGRTGELFFGEGSRLTVL.

The chain links TRBV13 to TRBJ2-3; 9 positions agree with TRBD1. This CDR3 region has 14 residues. Germline assignment: CDR1 PRHDT and CDR2 FYEKMQ (reference sequence). Trimming at V came to 5 bases and at J to 6 bases, leaving 6 bases not matched to a gene. CDR3 amino acids: CASSLGQGRDTQYF. CDR3 sequence (DNA): TGTGCCAGCAGCCTGGGACAGGGTAGGGATACGCAGTATTTT.

The genes are TRBV18 and TRBJ2-5, with a tentative D call TRBD2 (7 bases). The V and J ends lost 6 bases and 3 bases respectively, with 11 bases between them. CDR1 is KGHSH, CDR2 LQKENI, per germline. The CDR3 consists of 13 residues. The CDR3 sequence is CASSGGLEETQYF. As DNA, the CDR3 is TGTGCCAGCTCCGGGGGGCTGGAAGAGACCCAGTACTTC.

The chain couples TRBV5-1 to TRBJ1-4; no definite D call. V gave up 0 bases and J gave up 4 bases, with 4 bases separating them. CDR1 SGHRS and CDR2 YFSETQ come from the germline V gene. The CDR3 length is 13 residues. The CDR3 region has the DNA TGCGCCAGCAGCTTGGCCCTTAATGAAAAACTGTTTTTT. It codes for CASSLALNEKLFF.

The rearrangement links TRBV5-6 to TRBJ2-1; TRBD2 matches at 10 bases. The CDR3 sequence is 15 residues long. Trimming took 0 bases from V and 6 from J; bases not matched to a gene: 3. Germline V gene data show CDR1 as SGHDT and CDR2 as YYEEEE. The CDR3 bases are TGTGCCAGCAGCTTGGAATTAGCGGGAGGCAATGAGCAGTTCTTC. Protein sequence: CASSLELAGGNEQFF.

CDR3 region: CASSQFERGETQYF. The CDR3 DNA reads as TGTGCCAGCAGCCAGTTTGAAAGGGGTGAGACCCAGTACTTC. This chain uses TRBV4-2 with TRBJ2-5; D is possibly TRBD1 (5 bases). V lost 3 bases to trimming and J lost 5 bases, with 13 bases between them. The germline V gene has CDR1 LGHNA and CDR2 YNFKEQ. The CDR3 consists of 14 residues.

The chain combines TRBV7-6 with TRBJ2-1; 8 bases align to TRBD2. The CDR3 loop spans 18 amino acids. Trimming at V came to 5 bases and at J to 0 bases, leaving 12 bases not matched to a gene. Germline CDR1 reads SGHVS; CDR2 reads FNYEAQ. The CDR3 sequence: CASSPPGAGASSYNEQFF. In DNA, the CDR3 is TGTGCCAGCAGCCCCCCGGGAGCGGGAGCCAGCTCCTACAATGAGCAGTTCTTC. Drawing the rest from reference TRBV7-6 and TRBJ2-1, the complete variable domain is GAGVSQSPRYKVTKRGQDVALRCDPISGHVSLYWYRQALGQGPEFLTYFNYEAQQDKSGLPNDRFSAERPEGSISTLTIQRTEQRDSAMYRCASSPPGAGASSYNEQFFGPGTRLTVL.

V is TRBV5-1 and J is TRBJ1-2; 9 bases line up with TRBD1. Trimming removed 0 bases from V and 8 bases from J; junction bases left unmatched: 5. CDR3 length: 14 residues. Germline-derived CDR1 and CDR2 are SGHRS and YFSETQ. The chain's CDR3 is CASSLGTGGYGYTF. CDR3 in DNA: TGCGCCAGCAGCTTGGGAACAGGGGGCTACGGCTACACCTTC.

Worth noting for this clone: One end of the junction is discordant with germline, which a read error may explain. V is TRBV9 and J is TRBJ2-1, with D tentatively TRBD2 (6 bases). CDR1 and CDR2 from the germline V gene are SGDLS and YYNGEE. CDR3 length equals 17 residues. In DNA, the CDR3 is TGTGCCAGCAGCGTAGTATACCGAGGGGAGGAGACGGAGGCCCCGATCTTC. It codes for CASSVVYRGEETEAPIF.

The chain recombines TRBV2 with TRBJ1-1; 8 positions agree with TRBD1. Germline V CDR1 and CDR2: SNHLY, FYNNEI. This CDR3 has 14 residues. Unmatched junction bases numbered 4, after V lost 0 bases and J lost 7 bases. The CDR3 coding sequence is TGTGCCAGCAGTGAAGCGTCAGGGGGCGGTGAAGCTTTCTTT. Translation gives CASSEASGGGEAFF.

By share, this clone ranks as medium-sized. The chain recombines TRBV2 with TRBJ2-7; TRBD1 might be the D (6 bases). V was clipped by 4 bases and J by 0 bases, with 16 bases between them. The germline CDR1 and CDR2 sequences are SNHLY and FYNNEI. The CDR3 runs 16 residues. Here the CDR3 DNA reads TGTGCCAGCAGTGTTAACCCGGACAGAAGCTCCTACGAGCAGTACTTC. Translation gives CASSVNPDRSSYEQYF.

The genes are TRBV7-2 and TRBJ1-1; no reliable D call. Germline CDR1 SGHTA, CDR2 FQGNSA. The CDR3 length is 14 residues. The germline V and J ends were trimmed by 1 base and 5 bases, with 11 bases remaining between them. CDR3 coding DNA: TGTGCCAGCAGCTTAGTAAGAGAGAGAACTGAAGCTTTCTTT. Amino acids: CASSLVRERTEAFF.

The chain uses TRBV20-1 and TRBJ2-7; D is possibly TRBD1 (6 bases). Trimming pared 2 bases from V and 7 bases from J, leaving 9 bases between. Per germline, CDR1 DFQATT and CDR2 SNEGSKA (reference sequence). CDR3 size: 11 residues. CDR3 sequence: CSARWGQEQYF. In nucleotides, the CDR3 is TGCAGTGCTAGATGGGGACAAGAGCAGTACTTC.

The chain has TRBV30 and TRBJ2-3; D is undetermined. Looked up from germline, CDR1 is GTSNPN and CDR2 is SVGIG (reference sequence). This CDR3 spans 12 amino acids. V lost 0 bases, J lost 2 bases, and 3 bases lay in between. This CDR3 is CAWSVYTDTQYF. The CDR3 DNA sequence: TGTGCCTGGAGTGTATACACAGATACGCAGTATTTT.

This clone is a singleton in its sample. This sequence joins TRBV27 and TRBJ2-7, with D possibly being TRBD2 (6 bases). Germline V gene sequence: CDR1 MNHEY, CDR2 SMNVEV (reference sequence). CDR3 size: 13 residues. Trimming took off 6 bases at V and 2 bases at J, with 11 bases between the two ends. In nucleotides, the CDR3 is TGTGCCAGCAGCAAGGGACTGACCTACGAGCAGTACTTC. It translates to CASSKGLTYEQYF.

The chain couples TRBV4-1 to TRBJ1-6, with 9 bases that match TRBD1. This CDR3 is built from 16 residues. Trimming removed 4 bases from V and 2 bases from J; junction bases left unmatched: 3. Germline lookup yields CDR1 MGHRA and CDR2 YSYEKL. CDR3 DNA sequence: TGCGCCAGCAGCCTAGGACAGGGGCCCTATAATTCACCCCTCCACTTT. Protein sequence: CASSLGQGPYNSPLHF.